The clone carrying this TCR beta chain was counted a single time. The antigen is not known. This entry belongs to a study of radiation and T cells in renal cell carcinoma. Study-level points and caveats: No pretreatment tumor biopsies were available for baseline clonotypes.

Libraries were prepared by immunoSEQ multiplex PCR; TCRdb keeps only in-frame clonotypes and omits some of them. The sample holds about 120,000 clones, roughly four fifths seen once. Time point denoted: blood 2 weeks post-SBRT. The treatment was: 15 Gy SBRT to primary tumor, nephrectomy 4 weeks later. This renal cell carcinoma was of the clear cell type. The CDR3 covers 14 residues. Per the germline V gene, CDR1 is LGHNA and CDR2 is YNFKEQ. V shed 1 base and J 6 bases; nucleotides not matched to a gene: 3. This sequence joins TRBV4-2 and TRBJ1-5, with 7 nucleotides matching TRBD1. The sequence derives from a woman aged 55-70 years with renal cell carcinoma. The sequencing here drew on blood, taken from a patient whose treatment included radiotherapy and nephrectomy. CDR3 coding DNA: TGTGCCAGCAGCCAAGGACAGGGCATTCAGCCCCAGCATTTT. Translated, it gives CASSQGQGIQPQHF.